This T cell receptor beta chain was captured in a study of T-cell memory formation after mild COVID-19. V dropped 2 bases and J dropped 0 bases, with 14 bases sitting between them. The CDR3 is 18 residues long. Germline CDR1 is MNHEY and CDR2 is SVGEGT. TCRdb fed the 5' RACE reads into MiXCR, producing one record per CDR3 protein. The table includes about 110,000 distinct CDR3 sequences, about an eighth detected once. The source material was PBMCs or a T cell subset sorted from them (not recorded which). The rearrangement joins TRBV6-2 or TRBV6-3 to TRBJ1-6; D is unresolved. This TCR was recovered from a man between 18 and 35 years old who had mild COVID-19 (a few samples of this study predate the infection). Cell type and time point are not known. The CDR3 spells CASSYEIRTSSYNSPLHF. As DNA, the CDR3 is TGTGCCAGCAGTTACGAGATTCGGACGAGCTCCTATAATTCACCCCTCCACTTT.